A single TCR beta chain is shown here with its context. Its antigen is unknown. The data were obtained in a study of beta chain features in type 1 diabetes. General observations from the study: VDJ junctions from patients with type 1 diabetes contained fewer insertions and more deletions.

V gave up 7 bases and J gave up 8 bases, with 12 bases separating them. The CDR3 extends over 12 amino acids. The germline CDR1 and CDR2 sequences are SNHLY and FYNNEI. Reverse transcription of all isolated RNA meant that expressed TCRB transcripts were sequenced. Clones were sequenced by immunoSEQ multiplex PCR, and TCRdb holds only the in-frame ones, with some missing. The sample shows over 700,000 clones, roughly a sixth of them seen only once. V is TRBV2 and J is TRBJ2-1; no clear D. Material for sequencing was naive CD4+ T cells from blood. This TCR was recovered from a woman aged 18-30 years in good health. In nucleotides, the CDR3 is TGTGCCAGCACCCTGGACCGGGATGAGCAGTTCTTC. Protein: CASTLDRDEQFF.